This entry describes one T cell receptor beta chain. The antigen is unknown. This sample is drawn from a study of T cell responses to AZD1222 COVID-19 vaccine. Findings of the study overall: Among those given AZD1222, only 5 to 7 were seropositive at baseline. The donor group comprised mostly white British people and more females; the analysis possibly underestimated clonal diversity. Repertoires were collected only later (after the peak T cell response had occurred). Spike as a whole was targeted by vaccine-associated CD4 TCRs, dominant at 160-218 and 743-854.

The method was immunoSEQ multiplex PCR; TCRdb's version includes in-frame clones alone and lacks a portion of them. The repertoire holds 80,000 or so clones, with 65% to 85% as singletons. Looked up from germline, CDR1 is LNHDA and CDR2 is SQIVND (reference sequence). The CDR3 spans 18 residues. V trimming: 7 bases; J trimming: 6 bases; junction bases outside the gene matches: 19. The receptor's source is an adult in good health. The rearrangement uses TRBV19 and TRBJ2-1; 9 nucleotides match TRBD1. The specimen was peripheral blood, collected on day 0 of AZD1222 vaccination. CDR3 protein: CASTRDRVTGAGFNEQFF. CDR3 in DNA: TGTGCCAGTACCCGGGACAGGGTTACGGGAGCGGGGTTCAATGAGCAGTTCTTC.